Described below is a single T cell receptor beta chain sequence and its context. This entry belongs to a study of blood T cells in healthy people across ages. Next came a second PCR, run for roughly 6 to 11 cycles, which used a sample-barcoded 5' primer along with a J-beta primer mix. From the 5' RACE reads, TCRdb called clonotypes with MiXCR, one entry per CDR3 protein. The profile covers around 1,000,000 distinct CDR3 sequences, with almost 25% appearing a single time and around 0.75% taken by the ten largest. These same records also appear under a second study, on T cells of mothers and their children.

This clonotype was obtained from a girl aged 2-10 years in good health. Sequenced sample: blood.

CDR3 sequence: CASSPGPESGTEAFF. CDR3 DNA: TGTGCCAGCAGCCCAGGACCGGAGAGCGGCACTGAAGCTTTCTTT. The gene calls are TRBV5-6 and TRBJ1-1; D is ambiguous. V was cut by 4 bases and J by 4 bases, with 17 bases left in between. The germline V gene encodes CDR1 SGHDT and CDR2 YYEEEE. The CDR3 length is 15 residues.